This T cell receptor beta chain was profiled in a study of blood T cells in healthy people across ages. V lost 0 bases, J lost 9 bases, and 1 base stayed unmatched. CDR1 MGHRA and CDR2 YSYEKL come from the germline V gene. This CDR3 spans 15 amino acids. The authors ran a second PCR of 7 to 11 cycles using a sample-barcoded 5' primer and a J-beta primer mix. Each CDR3 protein is one row after TCRdb ran MiXCR on the 5' RACE reads. The data hold roughly 700,000 distinct CDR3 sequences, with approximately 25% observed a single time. Details on this clonotype: Its antigen is unidentified.

General study points: With unsorted PBMCs, a conclusive comparison of naive versus antigen-experienced cells was not possible.

This same sample was also taken into another study, of T cells of mothers and their children. From that study: RNA extracted was entirely used for cDNA synthesis, 1.5 ug per 15 ul.

The specimen sequenced was blood. This receptor was identified in a boy aged 5-17 years in good health. V usage is TRBV4-1 and J usage is TRBJ2-1; TRBD2 aligns across 14 bases. The CDR3 sequence is CASSQEGLAGVEQFF. Written as DNA, the CDR3 is TGCGCCAGCAGCCAAGAGGGACTAGCGGGGGTTGAGCAGTTCTTC.